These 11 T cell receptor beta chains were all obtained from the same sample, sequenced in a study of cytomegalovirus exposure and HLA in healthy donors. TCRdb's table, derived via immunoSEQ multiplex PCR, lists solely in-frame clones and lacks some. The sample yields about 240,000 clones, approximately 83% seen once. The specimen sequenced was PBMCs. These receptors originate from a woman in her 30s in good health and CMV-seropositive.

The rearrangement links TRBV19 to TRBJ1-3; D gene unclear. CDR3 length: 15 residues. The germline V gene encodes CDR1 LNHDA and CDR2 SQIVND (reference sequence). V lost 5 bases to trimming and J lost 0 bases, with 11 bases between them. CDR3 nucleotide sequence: TGTGCCAGTAGTTTCTGGGAGAGCTCTGGAAACACCATATATTTT. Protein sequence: CASSFWESSGNTIYF.

CDR3 DNA sequence: TGTGCCAGCAGCAAGACCGACATATTCAACTCCTACGAGCAGTACTTC. Translated: CASSKTDIFNSYEQYF. This chain links TRBV5-8 with TRBJ2-7; D call uncertain. Germline lookup yields CDR1 SGHTS and CDR2 YDEGEE. This CDR3 contains 16 residues. V lost 4 bases and J lost 0, with 17 bases in between. The entire variable domain, with the rest obtained from reference TRBV5-8 and TRBJ2-7, is as follows: EAGVTQSPTHLIKTRGQQATLRCSPISGHTSVYWYQQALGLGLQFLLWYDEGEERNRGNFPPRFSGRQFPNYSSELNVNALELEDSALYLCASSKTDIFNSYEQYFGPGTRLTVT.

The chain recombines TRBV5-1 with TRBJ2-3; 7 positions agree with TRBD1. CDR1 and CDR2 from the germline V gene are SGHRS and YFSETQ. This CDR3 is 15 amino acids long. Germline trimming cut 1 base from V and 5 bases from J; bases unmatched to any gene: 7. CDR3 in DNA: TGCGCCAGCAGCTTGTTTGGGACAGAGCAAGATACGCAGTATTTT. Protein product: CASSLFGTEQDTQYF.

CDR3 sequence (DNA): TGCGCCAGCAGTGATAACGACAGGGCGGGGCAGTACTTC. Its protein is CASSDNDRAGQYF. This chain links TRBV10-1 with TRBJ2-7, with 7 bases that match TRBD1. Losses at the gene ends were 3 bases for V and 9 bases for J; bases not matched to a gene: 8. CDR1 and CDR2 from the germline V gene are WNHNN and SYGVQD (reference sequence). This CDR3 has 13 residues.

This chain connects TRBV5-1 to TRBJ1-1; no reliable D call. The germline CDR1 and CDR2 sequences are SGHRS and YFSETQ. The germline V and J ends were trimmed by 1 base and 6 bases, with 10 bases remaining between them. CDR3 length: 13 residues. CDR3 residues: CASSLRGFAEAFF. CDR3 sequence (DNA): TGCGCCAGCAGCTTGCGGGGTTTCGCTGAAGCTTTCTTT. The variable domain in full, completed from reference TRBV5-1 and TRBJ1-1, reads KAGVTQTPRYLIKTRGQQVTLSCSPISGHRSVSWYQQTPGQGLQFLFEYFSETQRNKGNFPGRFSGRQFSNSRSEMNVSTLELGDSALYLCASSLRGFAEAFFGQGTRLTVV.

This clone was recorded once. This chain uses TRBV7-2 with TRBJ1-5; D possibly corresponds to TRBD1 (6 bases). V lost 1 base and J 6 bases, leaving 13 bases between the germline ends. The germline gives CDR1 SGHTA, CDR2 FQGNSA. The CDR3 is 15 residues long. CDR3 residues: CASSLGITGFQPQHF. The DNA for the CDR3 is TGTGCCAGCAGCTTAGGTATCACAGGGTTTCAGCCCCAGCATTTT.

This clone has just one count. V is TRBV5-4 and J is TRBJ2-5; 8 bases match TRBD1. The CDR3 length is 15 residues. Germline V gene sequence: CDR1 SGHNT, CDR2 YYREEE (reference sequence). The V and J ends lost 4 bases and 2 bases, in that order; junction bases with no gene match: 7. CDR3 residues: CASSGRQGIQETQYF. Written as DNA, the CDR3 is TGTGCCAGCAGCGGGAGACAGGGGATACAAGAGACCCAGTACTTC.

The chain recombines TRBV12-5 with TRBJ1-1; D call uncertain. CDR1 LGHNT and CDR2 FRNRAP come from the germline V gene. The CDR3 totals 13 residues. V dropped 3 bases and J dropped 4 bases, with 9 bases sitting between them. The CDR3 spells CASGLEAGTEAFF. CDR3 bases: TGTGCTAGTGGTTTAGAAGCCGGCACTGAAGCTTTCTTT.

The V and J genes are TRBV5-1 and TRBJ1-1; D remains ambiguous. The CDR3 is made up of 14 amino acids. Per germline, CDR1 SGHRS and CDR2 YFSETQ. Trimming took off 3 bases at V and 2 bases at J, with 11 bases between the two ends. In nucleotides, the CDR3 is TGCGCCAGCAGCTCACAGTTCTCCAACACTGAAGCTTTCTTT. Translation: CASSSQFSNTEAFF. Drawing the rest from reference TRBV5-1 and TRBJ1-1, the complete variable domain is KAGVTQTPRYLIKTRGQQVTLSCSPISGHRSVSWYQQTPGQGLQFLFEYFSETQRNKGNFPGRFSGRQFSNSRSEMNVSTLELGDSALYLCASSSQFSNTEAFFGQGTRLTVV.

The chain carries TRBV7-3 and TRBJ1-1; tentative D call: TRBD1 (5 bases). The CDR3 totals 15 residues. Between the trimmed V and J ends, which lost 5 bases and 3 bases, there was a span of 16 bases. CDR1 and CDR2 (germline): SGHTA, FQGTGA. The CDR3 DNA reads TGTGCCAGCAGCCCGCCCGGGCGGACACACACTGAAGCTTTCTTT. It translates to CASSPPGRTHTEAFF.

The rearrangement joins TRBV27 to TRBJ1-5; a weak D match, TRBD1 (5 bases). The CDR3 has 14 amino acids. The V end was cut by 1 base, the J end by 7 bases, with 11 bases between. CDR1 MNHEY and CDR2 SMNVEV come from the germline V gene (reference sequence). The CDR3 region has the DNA TGTGCCAGCAGTTTATTTAGGGGTGGGCAGCCCCAGCATTTT. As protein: CASSLFRGGQPQHF.